The T cell receptor beta chain described here comes from a study of blood T cell repertoires in COVID-19. Study information: Researchers got acute and convalescent COVID-19 samples from the United States, Italy and Spain.

The germline gives CDR1 MNHEY, CDR2 SVGAGI. The CDR3 runs 15 residues. J was trimmed by 9 bases and V by 7 bases; bases with no gene match: 14. Authors' processing steps: Amplification of reference gene primers was used by the study to estimate nucleated cell counts. Generated by immunoSEQ multiplex PCR, the TCRdb table keeps only in-frame clones and is missing some. V and J calls and clone size are those listed in that table; D and trimming were worked out from the DNA. The profile shows 490,000 or so clones, roughly nine tenths of them singletons. Each recovered donor of Cohort 3 presented with two negative PCRs, clearance, or symptom resolution.

The receptor was derived from a woman aged 55 to 70 who had recovered from COVID-19. Sequencing used PBMCs or T cells enriched from blood (not recorded which). V gene TRBV6-5 combines with J gene TRBJ2-1; 8 nucleotides line up with TRBD2. This CDR3 reads CASKMYGGEGVEQFF. The CDR3 coding sequence is TGTGCCAGCAAGATGTACGGGGGGGAAGGAGTTGAGCAGTTCTTC.